This T cell receptor beta chain was sequenced during a study of T cell repertoires in cytomegalovirus infection. Study-level background: It was recently identified HLA-C-restricted and well-studied HLA-B-restricted CMV epitopes that the study used. Public TCR beta signatures indicated both CMV infection and matching HLA type. Whole-study findings and limits: Public TCR beta family frequency separated CMV-and-HLA carriers, including in an independent cohort. Clonotype analysis showed dominance of the ex vivo response by HLA-C-restricted CMV-specific TCR beta clonotypes.

This clonotype was seen a handful of times. The antigen remains undetermined. This CDR3 comprises 15 residues. CDR1 is LNHDA, CDR2 SQIVND, per germline (reference sequence). The V and J ends lost 6 bases and 4 bases, in that order; junction bases with no gene match: 11. One entry per CDR3 protein, called by TCRdb with MiXCR from the reads. The data show about 700,000 distinct CDR3 sequences, around 30% seen once. The source was cultured PBMCs, collected from culture after CMV antigen stimulation. The V call is TRBV19, the J call TRBJ1-2, with 7 bases matching TRBD1. The sequence came from a human donor in good health (CMV status not recorded). Some clones in this sample may be carry-over from other donors' samples. The CDR3 DNA reads as TGTGCCAGTAGGTCCCCAGGACAGGATCGCTATGGCTACACCTTC. This encodes CASRSPGQDRYGYTF. Full variable domain (rest looked up from reference TRBV19 and TRBJ1-2): DGGITQSPKYLFRKEGQNVTLSCEQNLNHDAMYWYRQDPGQGLRLIYYSQIVNDFQKGDIAEGYSVSREKKESFPLTVTSAQKNPTAFYLCASRSPGQDRYGYTFGSGTRLTVV.